Listed here is a single TCR beta chain. What it binds is not known. The data belong to a study of vaccination effects on CD4 cells after COVID-19. Whole-study results and caveats: Researchers reported few convalescent patients and no early post-infection timepoints in the study. Late in the post-vaccination period, infection-induced and vaccine-induced clones underwent marked clonal contraction.

The germline V gene encodes CDR1 SGHDN and CDR2 FVKESK. V shed 2 bases and J shed 0 bases, with 4 bases lying between them. The CDR3 consists of 13 residues. Some clones are missing from TCRdb's copy, which holds only in-frame ones; the method was immunoSEQ multiplex PCR. This repertoire shows some 70,000 clones, 80% found once; its top ten account for 12%. CD4+ T cells specific for antigen were expanded with viral peptide pools by the ViraFEST assay before sequencing. The authors isolated CD4+ T cells after 10 days of culture. Vaccine recipients had no previous SARS-CoV-2 infection; their nucleocapsid antibodies were negative.

The receptor's source is a human donor who received a COVID-19 vaccine. The chain carries TRBV14 and TRBJ1-1; no clear D gene. The sample consisted of CD4+ T cells from PBMCs cultured with SARS-CoV-2 spike peptides, taken before COVID-19 vaccination. DNA for the CDR3: TGTGCCAGCAGCCAAAGTCTGAACACTGAAGCTTTCTTT. Amino acids: CASSQSLNTEAFF.